This TCR beta chain is from a study of Graves' ophthalmopathy and Graves' hyperthyroidism. RNA transcripts provided the template for amplifying TCR beta CDR3 regions. HTBI primers were used in a first-round RT-PCR, which preceded a second-round multiplex PCR. TCRdb re-called the multiplex PCR reads through MiXCR, storing one row per CDR3 protein. This sample has 600,000 to 700,000 distinct CDR3 sequences; roughly 41% occur once, and the top ten carry 3.3%. Among the exclusions were patients with other autoimmune diseases, uncontrolled infections, pregnancy or lactation. The CDR3 contains 15 residues. Trimming stripped 3 bases from V and 3 bases from J, with 12 bases between. CDR1 is MNHNS, CDR2 SASEGT, per germline.

This chain joins TRBV6-1 and TRBJ1-5, with D hard to call. The sequence was collected from an adult man with Graves' ophthalmopathy. The material sequenced was peripheral blood. DNA for the CDR3: TGTGCCAGCAGTGACCCGGGCCTTTACAATCAGCCCCAGCATTTT. It encodes CASSDPGLYNQPQHF.